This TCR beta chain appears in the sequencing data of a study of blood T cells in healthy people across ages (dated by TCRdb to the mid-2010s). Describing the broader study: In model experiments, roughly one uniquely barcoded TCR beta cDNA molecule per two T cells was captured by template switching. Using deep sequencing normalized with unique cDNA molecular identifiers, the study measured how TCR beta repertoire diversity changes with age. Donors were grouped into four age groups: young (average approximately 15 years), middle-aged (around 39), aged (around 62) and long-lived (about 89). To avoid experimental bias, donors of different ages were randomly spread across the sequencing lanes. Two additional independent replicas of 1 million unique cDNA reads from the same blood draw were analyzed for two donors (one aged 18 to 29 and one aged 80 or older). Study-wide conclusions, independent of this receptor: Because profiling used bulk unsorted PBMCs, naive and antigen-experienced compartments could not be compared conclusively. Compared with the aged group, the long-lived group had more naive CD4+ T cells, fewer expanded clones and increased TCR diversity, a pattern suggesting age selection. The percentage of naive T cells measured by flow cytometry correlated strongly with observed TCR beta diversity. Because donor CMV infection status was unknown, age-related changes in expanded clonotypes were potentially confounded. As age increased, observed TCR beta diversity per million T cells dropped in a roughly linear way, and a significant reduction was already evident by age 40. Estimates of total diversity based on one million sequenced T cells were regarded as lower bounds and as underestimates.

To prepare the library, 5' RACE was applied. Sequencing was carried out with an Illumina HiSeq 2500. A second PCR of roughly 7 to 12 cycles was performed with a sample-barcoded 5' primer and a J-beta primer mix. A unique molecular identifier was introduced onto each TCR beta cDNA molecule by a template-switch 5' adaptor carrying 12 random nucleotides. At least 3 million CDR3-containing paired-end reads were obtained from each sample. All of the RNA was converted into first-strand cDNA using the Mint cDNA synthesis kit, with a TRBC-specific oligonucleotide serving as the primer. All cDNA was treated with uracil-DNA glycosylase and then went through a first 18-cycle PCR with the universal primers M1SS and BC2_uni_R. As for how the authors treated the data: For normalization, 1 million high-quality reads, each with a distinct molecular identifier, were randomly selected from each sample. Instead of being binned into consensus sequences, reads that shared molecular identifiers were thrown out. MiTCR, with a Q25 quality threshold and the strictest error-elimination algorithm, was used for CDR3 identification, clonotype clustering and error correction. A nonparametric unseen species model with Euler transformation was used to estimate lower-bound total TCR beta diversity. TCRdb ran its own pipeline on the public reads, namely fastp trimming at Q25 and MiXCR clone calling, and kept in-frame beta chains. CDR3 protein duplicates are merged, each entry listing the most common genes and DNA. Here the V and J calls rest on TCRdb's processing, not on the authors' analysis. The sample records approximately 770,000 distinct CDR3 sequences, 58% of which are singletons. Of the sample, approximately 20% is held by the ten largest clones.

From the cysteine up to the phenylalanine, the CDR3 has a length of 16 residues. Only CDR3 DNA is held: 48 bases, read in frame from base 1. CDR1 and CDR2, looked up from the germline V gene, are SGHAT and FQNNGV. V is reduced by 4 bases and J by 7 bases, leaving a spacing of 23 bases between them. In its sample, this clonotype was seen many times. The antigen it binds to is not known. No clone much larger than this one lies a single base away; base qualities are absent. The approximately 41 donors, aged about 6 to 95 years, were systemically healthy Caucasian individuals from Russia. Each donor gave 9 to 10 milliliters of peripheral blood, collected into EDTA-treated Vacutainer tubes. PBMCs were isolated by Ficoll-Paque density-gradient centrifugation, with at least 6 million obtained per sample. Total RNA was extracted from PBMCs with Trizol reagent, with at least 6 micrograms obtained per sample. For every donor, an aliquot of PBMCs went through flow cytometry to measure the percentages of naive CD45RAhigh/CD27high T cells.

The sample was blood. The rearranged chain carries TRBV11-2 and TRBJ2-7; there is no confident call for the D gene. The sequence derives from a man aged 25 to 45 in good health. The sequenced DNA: TGTGCCAGCAGCTCCTCCTGGTTTGGGAAGAGGATAGAGCAGTACTTC. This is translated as CASSSSWFGKRIEQYF.